The 28 T cell receptor beta chains reported below all come from one sample, sequenced in a study of blood T cell repertoires in COVID-19. Method: immunoSEQ multiplex PCR; TCRdb's copy keeps in-frame clones and lacks some. The sample lists some 21,000 clones; around four fifths were seen once. The specimen sequenced was peripheral blood. Receptors originate from a human donor in a cohort sampled during active COVID-19.

V usage is TRBV7-9 and J usage is TRBJ1-1, with D possibly being TRBD1 (6 bases). The germline V gene encodes CDR1 SEHNR and CDR2 FQNEAQ (reference sequence). The CDR3 length is 14 residues. V lost 0 bases to trimming and J lost 5 bases, with 10 bases between them. This chain's CDR3 is CASSLAKGGTEAFF. The CDR3 region has the DNA TGTGCCAGCAGCTTAGCGAAGGGGGGGACTGAAGCTTTCTTT.

The CDR3 sequence: CASSYDWKSPNSPLHF. The CDR3 DNA follows: TGTGCCAGCAGTTACGACTGGAAAAGTCCTAATTCACCCCTCCACTTT. This sequence joins TRBV6-5 and TRBJ1-6; no firm D call. The CDR3 contains 16 residues. Germline V gene lookup returns CDR1 MNHEY and CDR2 SVGAGI. Trimming left V 2 bases short and J 6 bases short, with 14 bases between.

V and J are TRBV2 and TRBJ1-5; 8 nucleotides align to TRBD1. The germline CDR1 and CDR2 sequences are SNHLY and FYNNEI. The V and J ends lost 5 bases and 6 bases, in that order; junction bases with no gene match: 9. The CDR3 length is 15 residues. CDR3 in amino acids: CASSPNGQGGQPQHF. DNA for the CDR3: TGTGCCAGCAGTCCGAATGGACAGGGCGGTCAGCCCCAGCATTTT.

The chain links TRBV7-7 to TRBJ2-6; D possibly corresponds to TRBD1 (5 bases). Germline V gives CDR1 SSHAT, CDR2 FNYEAQ (reference sequence). The CDR3 contains 17 residues. V lost 11 bases and J 0 bases, leaving 20 bases between the germline ends. Here the CDR3 reads CAVRRAGSFSGANVLTF. The CDR3, as DNA: TGTGCCGTCCGTAGGGCAGGGTCGTTCTCTGGGGCCAACGTCCTGACTTTC.

This sequence joins TRBV19 and TRBJ1-2; D possibly corresponds to TRBD1 (6 bases). Germline CDR1 LNHDA, CDR2 SQIVND (reference sequence). Trimming pared 9 bases from V and 8 bases from J, leaving 22 bases between. This CDR3 has 14 amino acids. CDR3 sequence: CASYERGGGGGYTF. In DNA, the CDR3 is TGTGCCAGCTACGAGAGAGGGGGGGGAGGAGGCTACACCTTC. The full variable domain, its missing parts supplied by reference TRBV19 and TRBJ1-2, is DGGITQSPKYLFRKEGQNVTLSCEQNLNHDAMYWYRQDPGQGLRLIYYSQIVNDFQKGDIAEGYSVSREKKESFPLTVTSAQKNPTAFYLCASYERGGGGGYTFGSGTRLTVV.

This rearrangement joins TRBV5-1 to TRBJ2-5, with D possibly being TRBD1 (6 bases). The V gene lost 0 bases and the J gene lost 5 bases, with 23 bases spanning the gap. This CDR3 is built from 18 residues. The germline V gene encodes CDR1 SGHRS and CDR2 YFSETQ. CDR3 protein: CASSLANRDKQEGETQYF. CDR3 sequence (DNA): TGCGCCAGCAGCTTGGCTAACAGGGACAAACAAGAGGGGGAGACCCAGTACTTC.

This sequence joins TRBV10-1 and TRBJ2-1; TRBD1 is a possible D gene (5 bases). The CDR3 totals 13 residues. CDR1 is WNHNN and CDR2 is SYGVQD in the germline V gene (reference sequence). Deletions cut 2 bases from V and 4 bases from J, with 6 bases between. CDR3 nucleotide sequence: TGCGCCAGCAGTGAGGACAGTTACAATGAGCAGTTCTTC. Protein: CASSEDSYNEQFF.

In DNA form, the CDR3 reads TGTGCCAGCAGCGAGGGTAGAGATTTTCCTCGTCCCGACAGGGAGATTTTGGATGAAAAACTGTTTTTT. Encoded protein: CASSEGRDFPRPDREILDEKLFF. This chain uses TRBV28 with TRBJ1-4; 7 bases line up with TRBD1. CDR3 length: 23 residues. Trimming at V came to 6 bases and at J to 6 bases, leaving 34 bases not matched to a gene. Looked up from germline, CDR1 is MDHEN and CDR2 is SYDVKM.

This chain joins TRBV2 and TRBJ1-3; 8 nucleotides line up with TRBD1. Germline V CDR1 and CDR2: SNHLY, FYNNEI. V was pared by 6 bases and J by 4 bases, with 2 bases of the junction left unmatched. The CDR3 contains 13 residues. The CDR3 sequence is CASRTGDGNTIYF. DNA of the CDR3: TGTGCCAGCAGGACAGGGGACGGAAACACCATATATTTT.

The CDR3: CASSRPSTAQETQYF. The CDR3 nucleotides are TGTGCCAGCTCACGTCCCTCGACAGCCCAAGAGACCCAGTACTTC. V and J are TRBV18 and TRBJ2-5; possible D gene TRBD1, 5 bases. The CDR3 length is 15 residues. Trimming removed 4 bases from V and 1 base from J, with 13 bases in between. Germline CDR1 KGHSH, CDR2 LQKENI.

V gene TRBV4-1 combines with J gene TRBJ2-2; tentative D call: TRBD1 (6 bases). CDR3 length equals 15 residues. The ends were cut back, 7 bases at V and 2 bases at J, with 14 bases in the middle. Germline lookup yields CDR1 MGHRA and CDR2 YSYEKL. The CDR3 region has the DNA TGCGCCAGCAACTCGGACAGACTAAACACCGGGGAGCTGTTTTTT. This sequence encodes CASNSDRLNTGELFF.

The chain links TRBV11-3 to TRBJ2-7; 9 bases map to TRBD1. Per germline, CDR1 SGHNT and CDR2 YENEEA. This CDR3 has 16 residues. The V and J ends lost 1 base and 5 bases, in that order; junction bases with no gene match: 9. The CDR3 sequence is CASSLVAGTGTHEQYF. The CDR3, as DNA: TGTGCCAGCAGCTTAGTCGCCGGGACAGGGACTCACGAGCAGTACTTC.

V gene TRBV6-1 combines with J gene TRBJ2-3; TRBD2 aligns across 11 bases. After removal of 4 bases from V and 3 bases from J, the junction contained 6 bases not matched to a gene. The CDR3 is 16 residues long. Per germline, CDR1 MNHNS and CDR2 SASEGT. The CDR3 here is CASSGILAGATDTQYF. In nucleotides, the CDR3 is TGTGCCAGCAGTGGCATACTAGCGGGGGCTACAGATACGCAGTATTTT.

In this sample, this clone turned up a few times. Other nucleotide sequences from this sample produce the same CDR3. The gene calls are TRBV27 and TRBJ2-2; D remains unclear. Germline V gene lookup returns CDR1 MNHEY and CDR2 SMNVEV (reference sequence). V was clipped by 3 bases and J by 4 bases, with 3 bases between them. The CDR3 is made up of 12 amino acids. The DNA for the CDR3 is TGTGCCAGCAGTTTCAGCACCGGGGAGCTGTTTTTT. Translated, it gives CASSFSTGELFF.

The gene calls are TRBV14 and TRBJ2-2; TRBD2 aligns across 8 bases. V was clipped by 5 bases and J by 13 bases; unmatched bases: 9. This CDR3 region has 13 residues. Per the germline V gene, CDR1 is SGHDN and CDR2 is FVKESK. For the CDR3, the DNA is TGTGCCAGCAGCGCACTAGCGGCCGGGCCGCTGTTTTTT. This translates into CASSALAAGPLFF.

This clone was seen a few times. CDR3 nucleotides: TGTGCCAGCAGCCGGGGTAGGACTAGGAGGACAGATACGCAGTATTTT. Residues: CASSRGRTRRTDTQYF. The chain links TRBV5-4 to TRBJ2-3; the match to TRBD2 covers 7 bases. Germline trimming cut 4 bases from V and 3 bases from J; bases unmatched to any gene: 11. CDR1 is SGHNT, CDR2 YYREEE, per germline (reference sequence). The CDR3 length is 16 residues.

This clone was recorded a few times. The V gene is TRBV4-1, the J gene TRBJ2-7; D perhaps matches TRBD1 (6 bases). Germline V CDR1 and CDR2: MGHRA, YSYEKL. The CDR3 runs to 17 residues. The V end lost 4 bases, the J end lost 0 bases, and 19 bases lay between the germline ends. The CDR3 spells CASSPLGQSSFSYEQYF. The DNA for the CDR3 is TGCGCCAGCAGCCCCCTAGGACAGTCCTCCTTCTCCTACGAGCAGTACTTC.

The genes are TRBV5-1 and TRBJ1-2, with 10 positions matching TRBD1. V lost 3 bases and J lost 7; bases outside the gene matches: 6. Germline V gene lookup returns CDR1 SGHRS and CDR2 YFSETQ. This CDR3 comprises 14 residues. The CDR3 here is CASSSDRGLGGYTF. The CDR3 DNA sequence: TGCGCCAGCAGCTCCGACAGGGGGCTCGGTGGCTACACCTTC.

The chain employs TRBV6-5 and TRBJ2-2, with D perhaps matching TRBD2 (6 bases). V was shortened by 7 bases and J by 7 bases, with 10 bases between the two germline ends. The length of the CDR3 is 12 residues. Germline V gene data show CDR1 as MNHEY and CDR2 as SVGAGI. CDR3 sequence reads: CASTGGSGELFF. CDR3 in DNA: TGTGCCAGCACAGGAGGGAGCGGGGAGCTGTTTTTT.

This sequence joins TRBV12-3 or TRBV12-4 and TRBJ1-1; D may be TRBD1 (5 bases). The CDR3 sequence is 13 residues long. Trimming removed 6 bases from V and 4 bases from J, with 12 bases in between. This CDR3 is CASSDRGGTEAFF. CDR3 DNA sequence: TGTGCCAGCAGCGATCGGGGGGGCACTGAAGCTTTCTTT.

In the case of this clone: One junction end does not reproduce the germline sequence, and a read error may be involved. V usage is TRBV24-1 and J usage is TRBJ1-5, with D maybe TRBD1 (6 bases). This CDR3 is built from 18 residues. The germline V gene encodes CDR1 KGHDR and CDR2 SFDVKD. The DNA for the CDR3 is TGTGCCACCAGTGATTTTACCGGGACAAGATATGGCAATCAGTCCCAGCATTTT. This codes for CATSDFTGTRYGNQSQHF.

The gene calls are TRBV7-2 and TRBJ2-6; D gene ambiguous. Trimming removed 5 bases at V and 0 bases at J, with 5 bases between. Germline V lookup: CDR1 SGHTA, CDR2 FQGNSA. The CDR3 consists of 14 residues. The CDR3 region is CASSLNSGANVLTF. The DNA of the CDR3 is TGTGCCAGCAGCCTAAACTCTGGGGCCAACGTCCTGACTTTC.

The gene calls are TRBV5-4 and TRBJ2-7; 11 positions match TRBD2. The junction had 8 bases not matched to a gene; V was cut back by 4 bases and J by 2 bases. Germline CDR1 SGHNT, CDR2 YYREEE (reference sequence). This CDR3 has 16 residues. The CDR3 spells CASSTGSGGAPYEQYF. DNA of the CDR3: TGTGCCAGCAGCACGGGTAGCGGGGGGGCCCCCTACGAGCAGTACTTC.

The V and J genes are TRBV6-5 and TRBJ1-5, with D perhaps matching TRBD1 (6 bases). V was trimmed by 10 bases and J by 6 bases, leaving 13 bases between them. This CDR3 region has 12 residues. Germline lookup yields CDR1 MNHEY and CDR2 SVGAGI. CDR3 sequence reads: CAIGGGGQPQHF. The CDR3 DNA sequence: TGTGCCATCGGAGGGGGGGGTCAGCCCCAGCATTTT.

This clone was picked up one time. The chain joins TRBV7-8 to TRBJ2-5; the match to TRBD2 covers 8 bases. This CDR3 comprises 16 residues. V was clipped by 5 bases and J by 2 bases; unmatched bases: 10. The germline V gene has CDR1 SGHVS and CDR2 FQNEAQ. CDR3 sequence (DNA): TGTGCCAGCAGCCGAGGGGAGCTAGCGGGTCAAGAGACCCAGTACTTC. The encoded protein is CASSRGELAGQETQYF.

V is TRBV6-5 and J is TRBJ2-4; maybe TRBD2 (6 bases). Germline V gene sequence: CDR1 MNHEY, CDR2 SVGAGI. The CDR3 covers 16 residues. The V and J ends lost 3 bases and 0 bases respectively, with 12 bases between them. Here the CDR3 DNA reads TGTGCCAGCAGTTATGGTGCGGGGTTAGCCAAAAACATTCAGTACTTC. This encodes CASSYGAGLAKNIQYF.

This clone was seen just once. The CDR3 nucleotides are TGTGCCAGCAGCCTGGACAGTAGAGTCTATAATTCACCCCTCCACTTT. Encoded protein: CASSLDSRVYNSPLHF. The rearrangement joins TRBV6-6 to TRBJ1-6, with a tentative D call TRBD1 (6 bases). V lost 6 bases to trimming and J lost 3 bases, with 15 bases between them. The CDR3 has 16 residues. Germline V gene lookup returns CDR1 MNHNY and CDR2 SVGAGI (reference sequence).

This clone was seen just once. The chain recombines TRBV28 with TRBJ2-4; 10 bases agree with TRBD2. Germline V gene data show CDR1 as MDHEN and CDR2 as SYDVKM. There are 15 residues in the CDR3. The V gene end was trimmed by 1 base and the J gene end by 8 bases; junction bases not matched to a gene: 5. CDR3 sequence reads: CASSLYSSGGYIQYF. The CDR3, as DNA: TGTGCCAGCAGTTTATACTCTAGCGGGGGTTACATTCAGTACTTC. The entire variable domain, with the rest obtained from reference TRBV28 and TRBJ2-4, is as follows: DVKVTQSSRYLVKRTGEKVFLECVQDMDHENMFWYRQDPGLGLRLIYFSYDVKMKEKGDIPEGYSVSREKKERFSLILESASTNQTSMYLCASSLYSSGGYIQYFGAGTRLSVL.